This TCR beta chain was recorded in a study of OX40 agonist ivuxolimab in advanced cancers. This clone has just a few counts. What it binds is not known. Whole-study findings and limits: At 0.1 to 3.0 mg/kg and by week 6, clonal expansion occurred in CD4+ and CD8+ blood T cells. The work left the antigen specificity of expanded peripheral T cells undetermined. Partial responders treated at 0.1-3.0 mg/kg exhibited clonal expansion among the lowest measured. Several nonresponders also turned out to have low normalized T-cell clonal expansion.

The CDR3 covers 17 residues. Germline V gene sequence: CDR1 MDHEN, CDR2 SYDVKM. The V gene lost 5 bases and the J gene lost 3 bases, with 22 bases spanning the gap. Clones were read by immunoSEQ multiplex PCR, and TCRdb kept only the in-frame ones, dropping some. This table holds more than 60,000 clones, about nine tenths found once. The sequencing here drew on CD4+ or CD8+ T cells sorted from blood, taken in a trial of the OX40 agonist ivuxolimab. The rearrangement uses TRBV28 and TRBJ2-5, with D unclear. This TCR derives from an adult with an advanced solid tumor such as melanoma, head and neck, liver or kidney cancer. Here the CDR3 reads CASSPNPSSVRKETQYF. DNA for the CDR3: TGTGCCAGCAGTCCCAATCCGAGTTCAGTTAGAAAAGAGACCCAGTACTTC.